Presented here are 23 T cell receptor beta chains from one specimen sequenced in a study of blood T cell repertoires in COVID-19. Generated by immunoSEQ multiplex PCR, the TCRdb table keeps only in-frame clones and is missing some. The sample lists under 300,000 clones, more than 75% occurring once. The sequencing input was PBMCs or T cells enriched from blood (not recorded which). The receptors were sampled from a woman in her 40s with acute COVID-19.

This chain uses TRBV3-1 (or the pseudogene TRBV3-2) with TRBJ2-7; TRBD1 agrees at 8 bases. CDR1 and CDR2 (germline): LGHDT, YNNKEL (reference sequence). This CDR3 spans 18 amino acids. V was pared by 6 bases and J by 3 bases, with 19 bases of the junction left unmatched. DNA of the CDR3: TGTGCCAGCAGTCGACTTTTTCCCAGACAGGGGACTTACTACGAGCAGTACTTC. As protein: CASSRLFPRQGTYYEQYF.

This chain joins TRBV28 and TRBJ1-5; TRBD1 might be the D (6 bases). The CDR3 is made up of 14 amino acids. CDR1 and CDR2 (germline): MDHEN, SYDVKM. V was shortened by 3 bases and J by 6 bases, with 12 bases between the two germline ends. Written as DNA, the CDR3 is TGTGCCAGCAGTTTTTTCAGGGGAAGTCAGCCCCAGCATTTT. It is translated as CASSFFRGSQPQHF.

The J gene is TRBJ2-1, the V gene TRBV7-2; possibly TRBD2 for D (6 bases). The germline V gene has CDR1 SGHTA and CDR2 FQGNSA. The CDR3 loop spans 14 amino acids. Deletions cut 3 bases from V and 4 bases from J, with 10 bases between. DNA of the CDR3: TGTGCCAGCAGCTTCAGCGGGTCGTACAATGAGCAGTTCTTC. It codes for CASSFSGSYNEQFF.

J is TRBJ2-1 and V is TRBV19; 14 positions match TRBD2. The junction had 6 bases not matched to a gene; V was cut back by 10 bases and J by 7 bases. The CDR3 is made up of 14 amino acids. Germline V gives CDR1 LNHDA, CDR2 SQIVND (reference sequence). CDR3 sequence: CATSGLAGANEQFF. In nucleotides, the CDR3 is TGTGCCACCTCGGGACTAGCGGGAGCTAATGAGCAGTTCTTC. The full variable domain, with the rest looked up from reference TRBV19 and TRBJ2-1, is DGGITQSPKYLFRKEGQNVTLSCEQNLNHDAMYWYRQDPGQGLRLIYYSQIVNDFQKGDIAEGYSVSREKKESFPLTVTSAQKNPTAFYLCATSGLAGANEQFFGPGTRLTVL.

This sequence joins TRBV14 and TRBJ2-5; 7 nucleotides line up with TRBD1. The junction had 4 bases not matched to a gene; V was cut back by 4 bases and J by 5 bases. The CDR3 sequence is 13 residues long. Germline CDR1 and CDR2: SGHDN and FVKESK. The CDR3 DNA sequence: TGTGCCAGCAGCCGAGACAGGGTTGAGACCCAGTACTTC. It is translated as CASSRDRVETQYF.

The V gene is TRBV7-2, the J gene TRBJ1-2; D gene uncertain. Germline V gives CDR1 SGHTA, CDR2 FQGNSA. CDR3 length: 15 amino acids. The V end was cut by 1 base, the J end by 2 bases, with 11 bases between. In nucleotides, the CDR3 is TGTGCCAGCAGCTTAGATCTGAGACTAAACTATGGCTACACCTTC. It encodes CASSLDLRLNYGYTF. Complete variable domain (other parts from reference TRBV7-2 and TRBJ1-2): GAGVSQSPSNKVTEKGKDVELRCDPISGHTALYWYRQSLGQGLEFLIYFQGNSAPDKSGLPSDRFSAERTGGSVSTLTIQRTQQEDSAVYLCASSLDLRLNYGYTFGSGTRLTVV.

V and J are TRBV29-1 and TRBJ2-7; D possibly corresponds to TRBD1 (6 bases). Germline lookup yields CDR1 SQVTM and CDR2 ANQGSEA. V lost 6 bases and J 3 bases, leaving 15 bases between the germline ends. The CDR3 is 13 residues long. Here the CDR3 reads CSVLTGSNYEQYF. Written as DNA, the CDR3 is TGCAGCGTCCTGACAGGATCCAACTACGAGCAGTACTTC.

The chain links TRBV5-1 to TRBJ2-5; maybe TRBD1 (5 bases). Germline V gene sequence: CDR1 SGHRS, CDR2 YFSETQ. V dropped 1 base and J dropped 5 bases, with 12 bases sitting between them. This CDR3 has 14 amino acids. The CDR3 region has the DNA TGCGCCAGCAGCTTGACTCAGGGTCGGGAGACCCAGTACTTC. Translated, it gives CASSLTQGRETQYF.

The V gene is TRBV9, the J gene TRBJ1-1; 7 nucleotides match TRBD1. The V gene's germline CDR1 is SGDLS and CDR2 YYNGEE. The CDR3 is made up of 14 amino acids. With 4 bases clipped from V and 4 bases from J, the junction kept 7 bases outside the gene matches. DNA of the CDR3: TGTGCCAGCAGCCCTCGACAGGGAGGCACTGAAGCTTTCTTT. Protein sequence: CASSPRQGGTEAFF. Full variable domain (outside the CDR3, taken from reference TRBV9 and TRBJ1-1): DSGVTQTPKHLITATGQRVTLRCSPRSGDLSVYWYQQSLDQGLQFLIQYYNGEERAKGNILERFSAQQFPDLHSELNLSSLELGDSALYFCASSPRQGGTEAFFGQGTRLTVV.

The CDR3, as DNA: TGTGCCAGCAGTTTGGGACAGGAAAATTCACCCCTCCACTTT. Translation: CASSLGQENSPLHF. The V gene is TRBV28, the J gene TRBJ1-6; 8 nucleotides align to TRBD1. V shed 3 bases, J shed 7 bases, and the junction held 2 bases outside the gene matches. This CDR3 has 14 amino acids. Germline assignment: CDR1 MDHEN and CDR2 SYDVKM.

The CDR3 sequence is CASSLGSGGWADTQYF. CDR3 bases: TGTGCCAGCAGCCTGGGTAGCGGGGGCTGGGCAGATACGCAGTATTTT. The chain couples TRBV5-6 to TRBJ2-3; 9 bases line up with TRBD2. The length of the CDR3 is 16 residues. Germline CDR1 reads SGHDT; CDR2 reads YYEEEE. Germline trimming cut 4 bases from V and 4 bases from J; bases unmatched to any gene: 10.

This rearrangement joins TRBV5-1 to TRBJ2-5, with 10 bases that match TRBD2. Germline CDR1 SGHRS, CDR2 YFSETQ. The V segment lost 7 bases and the J segment 2 bases; nucleotides outside the gene matches: 14. The CDR3 has 17 residues. The CDR3 region is CASSSRPSGSGQETQYF. The CDR3 coding sequence is TGCGCCAGCTCTTCGCGTCCTAGCGGGAGTGGTCAAGAGACCCAGTACTTC.

The gene calls are TRBV2 and TRBJ1-2; TRBD1 matches at 10 bases. This CDR3 contains 15 residues. The junction had 14 bases not matched to a gene; V was cut back by 6 bases and J by 10 bases. Per the germline V gene, CDR1 is SNHLY and CDR2 is FYNNEI. CDR3 residues: CASRVNPGDRGVYTF. The CDR3 DNA sequence: TGTGCCAGCAGAGTTAACCCTGGGGACAGGGGTGTCTACACCTTC.

There are a few counts of this clone. This chain uses TRBV3-1 (or the pseudogene TRBV3-2) with TRBJ1-2; TRBD1 is a possible D gene (6 bases). CDR1 is LGHDT and CDR2 is YNNKEL in the germline V gene (reference sequence). Deletions cut 1 base from V and 2 bases from J, with 8 bases between. The CDR3 loop spans 14 amino acids. CDR3 region: CASSQGGGNYGYTF. The CDR3 DNA is TGTGCCAGCAGCCAAGGGGGGGGCAACTATGGCTACACCTTC.

V is TRBV18 and J is TRBJ2-1, with TRBD2 as a possible D gene (7 bases). V was shortened by 3 bases and J by 4 bases, with 13 bases between the two germline ends. This CDR3 spans 15 amino acids. The germline V gene encodes CDR1 KGHSH and CDR2 LQKENI. This CDR3 reads CASSPSSGTYNEQFF. The CDR3 DNA reads as TGTGCCAGCTCACCGTCCAGCGGGACATACAATGAGCAGTTCTTC.

The chain uses TRBV7-3 and TRBJ1-2; TRBD1 matches 10 bases. The CDR3 consists of 15 residues. The germline CDR1 and CDR2 sequences are SGHTA and FQGTGA. V lost 6 bases and J lost 6; bases outside the gene matches: 10. This CDR3 reads CASSSTGQGVDGYTF. As DNA, the CDR3 is TGTGCCAGCAGTTCTACCGGACAGGGGGTGGATGGCTACACCTTC.

This clone has a handful of counts. The chain joins TRBV6-4 to TRBJ2-3; D gene unclear. In germline, CDR1 is MRHNA, CDR2 SNTAGT. V lost 8 bases and J lost 6, with 15 bases in between. This CDR3 spans 13 amino acids. Here the CDR3 DNA reads TGTGCCAGCCCCTCCCCTTACCGGGATACGCAGTATTTT. It codes for CASPSPYRDTQYF.

The rearrangement uses TRBV25-1 and TRBJ2-1; possibly TRBD2 for D (5 bases). CDR3 length equals 15 residues. The V end was cut by 3 bases, the J end by 0 bases, with 9 bases between. In germline, CDR1 is MGHDK, CDR2 SYGVNS. The CDR3 DNA reads as TGTGCCAGCAGTGAGGACTCTTACTCCTACAATGAGCAGTTCTTC. Its protein product is CASSEDSYSYNEQFF.

The chain is built from TRBV7-6 and TRBJ1-2; 8 nucleotides agree with TRBD1. The germline gives CDR1 SGHVS, CDR2 FNYEAQ. The CDR3 is made up of 18 amino acids. V trimming: 1 base; J trimming: 3 bases; junction bases outside the gene matches: 13. CDR3 residues: CASSLDRTPGQGDYGYTF. The CDR3 DNA sequence: TGTGCCAGCAGCTTAGATCGTACCCCCGGACAGGGAGACTATGGCTACACCTTC.

V gene TRBV29-1 combines with J gene TRBJ1-2, with 12 bases matching TRBD1. Trimming cost V 3 bases and J 0 bases; bases outside gene matches: 5. The germline V gene has CDR1 SQVTM and CDR2 ANQGSEA. The CDR3 totals 16 residues. CDR3 amino acids: CSVEGTGGATNYGYTF. CDR3 DNA: TGCAGCGTTGAGGGGACAGGGGGCGCGACTAACTATGGCTACACCTTC.

The chain joins TRBV21-1 to TRBJ1-1; the table's D call, TRBD1, was not checked against the DNA. TRBV21-1 is reported as a pseudogene. This CDR3 comprises 17 residues. The CDR3 coding sequence is TGTGCCAGCAGCAAACTCCCCCGGGGATCAGGACAGGATGAAGCTTTCTTT. Its protein is CASSKLPRGSGQDEAFF.

The chain joins TRBV28 to TRBJ2-7, with 7 positions matching TRBD1. Germline loops: CDR1 MDHEN, CDR2 SYDVKM. With V trimmed by 3 bases and J by 2 bases, 7 bases remained unmatched. The CDR3 runs 15 residues. The CDR3: CASSFSRTGAYEQYF. In DNA, the CDR3 is TGTGCCAGCAGTTTCTCCCGGACAGGTGCCTACGAGCAGTACTTC.

This chain uses TRBV19 with TRBJ1-1, with TRBD1 matching over 8 bases. CDR1 and CDR2 from the germline V gene are LNHDA and SQIVND (reference sequence). The CDR3 covers 15 residues. J lost 1 base, V lost 3 bases, and 4 bases had no gene match. CDR3 sequence (DNA): TGTGCCAGTAGTATTCAGGGGGCGAGGAACACTGAAGCTTTCTTT. Translated: CASSIQGARNTEAFF. The full variable domain, in which reference TRBV19 and TRBJ1-1 provide the parts outside the CDR3, is DGGITQSPKYLFRKEGQNVTLSCEQNLNHDAMYWYRQDPGQGLRLIYYSQIVNDFQKGDIAEGYSVSREKKESFPLTVTSAQKNPTAFYLCASSIQGARNTEAFFGQGTRLTVV.